A single T cell receptor (beta chain) is shown here with its context. This record belongs to a study of STAT5B mutations in CD4+ large granular lymphocyte leukemia. Clones were read by immunoSEQ multiplex PCR, and TCRdb kept only the in-frame ones, dropping some. The table shows about 34,000 clones, with around 88% occurring only once. Healthy controls were blood donor buffy coats. V was clipped by 3 bases and J by 6 bases, with 9 bases between them. CDR3 size: 13 residues. Per the germline V gene, CDR1 is SGHVS and CDR2 is FQNEAQ. This TCR was recovered from a human donor in good health. The rearrangement links TRBV7-8 to TRBJ1-5, with D unclear. The specimen was CD4+ T cells from blood buffy coats. CDR3 in amino acids: CASSLSVGQPQHF. The CDR3 DNA reads TGTGCCAGCAGCTTGAGTGTTGGTCAGCCCCAGCATTTT.